One and the same sample provided the 28 T cell receptor beta chains below, sequenced in a study of response to subunit inactivated influenza vaccine. TCRdb reprocessed the RT-PCR reads via MiXCR and lists one record per CDR3 protein. Seen here are roughly 700,000 distinct CDR3 sequences, approximately 15% observed once, and the top ten hold around 6.5%. Specimen: PBMCs from blood, collected 14 to 15 days before vaccination. The receptors derive from a man in his fifties or sixties who received an inactivated influenza vaccine.

The chain uses TRBV25-1 and TRBJ2-1; D is unresolved. The CDR3 loop spans 13 amino acids. In germline, CDR1 is MGHDK, CDR2 SYGVNS. The V gene lost 4 bases and the J gene lost 10 bases, with 14 bases spanning the gap. CDR3 nucleotides: TGTGCCAGCAGTGGAGTTAGCTTGGGGGAGCAGTTCTTC. This sequence encodes CASSGVSLGEQFF.

The chain carries TRBV12-5 and TRBJ1-2; 11 bases fit TRBD1. V lost 6 bases, J lost 4 bases, and 4 bases stayed unmatched. Germline CDR1 and CDR2: LGHNT and FRNRAP. This CDR3 is 14 amino acids long. CDR3 protein: CASGGQGAFYGYTF. In DNA form, the CDR3 reads TGTGCTAGTGGCGGACAGGGGGCGTTCTATGGCTACACCTTC.

The chain recombines TRBV7-2 with TRBJ2-1; 7 positions match TRBD1. The V gene end was trimmed by 0 bases and the J gene end by 10 bases; junction bases not matched to a gene: 6. Looked up from germline, CDR1 is SGHTA and CDR2 is FQGNSA. There are 14 residues in the CDR3. Here the CDR3 DNA reads TGTGCCAGCAGCTTAGCATGGTCGACAGGGGAGCAGTTCTTC. Protein product: CASSLAWSTGEQFF. Looking up the rest from reference TRBV7-2 and TRBJ2-1 gives the full variable domain: GAGVSQSPSNKVTEKGKDVELRCDPISGHTALYWYRQSLGQGLEFLIYFQGNSAPDKSGLPSDRFSAERTGGSVSTLTIQRTQQEDSAVYLCASSLAWSTGEQFFGPGTRLTVL.

This clonotype was seen a few times. CDR3 region: CASSQDLGQGRGTQYF. CDR3 sequence (DNA): TGTGCCAGCAGCCAAGATCTAGGACAGGGTCGAGGTACGCAGTATTTT. The chain combines TRBV4-2 with TRBJ2-3; 8 bases line up with TRBD1. The CDR3 loop spans 16 amino acids. Trimming took 0 bases from V and 8 from J; bases not matched to a gene: 10. Germline V gene lookup returns CDR1 LGHNA and CDR2 YNFKEQ.

This clonotype was seen many times. V gene TRBV20-1 combines with J gene TRBJ1-1; D remains ambiguous. Trimming stripped 6 bases from V and 4 bases from J, with 3 bases between. The germline CDR1 and CDR2 sequences are DFQATT and SNEGSKA (reference sequence). The CDR3 has 9 residues. For the CDR3, the DNA is TGCAGTGCAGGCACTGAAGCTTTCTTT. This codes for CSAGTEAFF.

The chain recombines TRBV7-9 with TRBJ2-2, with a possible D match to TRBD1 (5 bases). The germline CDR1 and CDR2 sequences are SEHNR and FQNEAQ (reference sequence). CDR3 length: 14 residues. V was shortened by 3 bases and J by 6 bases, with 11 bases between the two germline ends. The CDR3 DNA sequence: TGTGCCAGCAGCTTGAACCAGGGTCCCGGGGAGCTGTTTTTT. It specifies CASSLNQGPGELFF.

This clonotype was recorded many times. The chain couples TRBV2 to TRBJ2-7; D is unresolved. This CDR3 has 16 amino acids. Trimming stripped 5 bases from V and 0 bases from J, with 17 bases between. Germline CDR1 is SNHLY and CDR2 is FYNNEI. Written as DNA, the CDR3 is TGTGCCAGCAGTCCTGAAATGTTTCGGAGCTCCTACGAGCAGTACTTC. Translating it yields CASSPEMFRSSYEQYF.

The rearrangement uses TRBV23-1 and TRBJ2-7, with D possibly being TRBD2 (6 bases). TRBV23-1 is an ORF, and what it does is uncertain. This CDR3 region has 18 residues. V was trimmed by 8 bases and J by 0 bases, leaving 26 bases between them. The CDR3 protein is CASRREISGTESSYEQYF. CDR3 DNA sequence: TGCGCCAGCCGCAGGGAGATTTCCGGGACTGAGAGCTCCTACGAGCAGTACTTC.

Only a few counts were recorded for this clonotype. The chain combines TRBV10-3 with TRBJ1-6; possible D gene TRBD1, 6 bases. Germline CDR1 and CDR2: ENHRY and SYGVKD. V dropped 7 bases and J dropped 8 bases, with 15 bases sitting between them. The CDR3 contains 14 residues. The chain's CDR3 is CAITRDKDDSPLHF. Here the CDR3 DNA reads TGTGCCATCACCCGGGACAAGGATGATTCACCCCTCCACTTT.

The chain combines TRBV7-9 with TRBJ2-4; D call uncertain. CDR3 length: 15 amino acids. Looked up from germline, CDR1 is SEHNR and CDR2 is FQNEAQ (reference sequence). V shed 4 bases and J shed 0 bases, with 10 bases lying between them. The CDR3 sequence: CASSSVILAKNIQYF. In nucleotides, the CDR3 is TGTGCCAGCAGCTCAGTTATACTAGCCAAAAACATTCAGTACTTC.

The chain uses TRBV5-1 and TRBJ2-3; D gene unclear. The CDR3 totals 14 residues. V lost 6 bases to trimming and J lost 2 bases, with 13 bases between them. In germline, CDR1 is SGHRS, CDR2 YFSETQ. CDR3 loop: CASTPFAPTDTQYF. CDR3 DNA: TGCGCCAGCACCCCCTTTGCACCCACAGATACGCAGTATTTT.

This clonotype was picked up a small number of times. The chain uses TRBV5-1 and TRBJ1-4; D remains unclear. Deletions cut 0 bases from V and 5 bases from J, with 8 bases between. The germline gives CDR1 SGHRS, CDR2 YFSETQ. The CDR3 runs to 14 residues. In DNA, the CDR3 is TGCGCCAGCAGCTTGGGCCGGAGAAATGAAAAACTGTTTTTT. It yields the protein CASSLGRRNEKLFF.

Only a few counts were recorded for this clonotype. The chain is built from TRBV24-1 and TRBJ2-1; TRBD1 matches 9 bases. The germline CDR1 and CDR2 sequences are KGHDR and SFDVKD. The CDR3 has 18 residues. The ends lost 4 bases at V and 6 bases at J; junction bases unmatched: 15. The CDR3 region is CATSDRLPTGGGGNEQFF. DNA of the CDR3: TGTGCCACCAGTGACCGGCTGCCAACAGGGGGCGGGGGCAATGAGCAGTTCTTC.

The J gene is TRBJ1-5, the V gene TRBV24-1, with D unresolved. The CDR3 runs to 13 residues. Germline V CDR1 and CDR2: KGHDR, SFDVKD. V lost 5 bases to trimming and J lost 4 bases, with 8 bases between them. CDR3 bases: TGTGCCACCAGTGTTTCGGGGAATCAGCCCCAGCATTTT. Translating it yields CATSVSGNQPQHF.

This clonotype has more than one count but fewer than ten. The V call is TRBV7-8, the J call TRBJ2-7, with 9 bases aligning to TRBD1. Trimming removed 3 bases from V and 5 bases from J; junction bases left unmatched: 8. The CDR3 has 15 residues. CDR1 SGHVS and CDR2 FQNEAQ come from the germline V gene. The CDR3 spells CASSFPGTGKHEQYF. CDR3 sequence (DNA): TGTGCCAGCAGCTTCCCCGGGACAGGGAAGCACGAGCAGTACTTC.

This clonotype was seen only a few times. V is TRBV18 and J is TRBJ2-1; D is perhaps TRBD2 (7 bases). Germline assignment: CDR1 KGHSH and CDR2 LQKENI. The CDR3 runs 15 residues. The germline V and J ends were trimmed by 8 bases and 0 bases, with 14 bases remaining between them. The CDR3 region has the DNA TGTGCCAGCAAACTAGGGGGGGGCTCCTACAATGAGCAGTTCTTC. Translation: CASKLGGGSYNEQFF.

This clonotype was detected ten times or more. The chain employs TRBV5-1 and TRBJ2-1; 12 bases fit TRBD1. This CDR3 comprises 15 residues. V gave up 4 bases and J gave up 7 bases; unmatched junction bases: 6. Germline V gene sequence: CDR1 SGHRS, CDR2 YFSETQ. CDR3 coding DNA: TGCGCCAGCAGCGAGGGACAGGGGGCGCAGAATGAGCAGTTCTTC. Residues: CASSEGQGAQNEQFF.

This chain uses TRBV19 with TRBJ1-4; D is ambiguous. Trimming removed 3 bases at V and 1 base at J, with 9 bases between. The CDR3 loop spans 15 amino acids. Looked up from germline, CDR1 is LNHDA and CDR2 is SQIVND (reference sequence). The CDR3 protein is CASSIHARTNEKLFF. In nucleotides, the CDR3 is TGTGCCAGTAGTATCCATGCAAGAACTAATGAAAAACTGTTTTTT.

The CDR3 DNA reads as TGCAGCGTAGCCGGCCCAGGGGGCTACGAGCAGTACTTC. Encoded protein: CSVAGPGGYEQYF. V usage is TRBV29-1 and J usage is TRBJ2-7; 7 nucleotides match TRBD1. The J segment lost 3 bases and the V segment lost 6 bases, leaving 8 bases of the junction unmatched. Germline CDR1 and CDR2: SQVTM and ANQGSEA. The CDR3 length is 13 residues.

The rearrangement links TRBV10-3 to TRBJ2-1, with unresolved D. Trimming removed 4 bases from V and 8 bases from J, with 6 bases in between. The germline gives CDR1 ENHRY, CDR2 SYGVKD. The CDR3 is 11 amino acids. The chain's CDR3 is CAISVGHEQFF. Here the CDR3 DNA reads TGTGCCATCAGTGTGGGCCATGAGCAGTTCTTC.

This chain connects TRBV4-1 to TRBJ2-7; D could derive from TRBD1 or TRBD2 (5 bases each). CDR3 size: 17 residues. Germline V CDR1 and CDR2: MGHRA, YSYEKL. V was cut by 3 bases and J by 4 bases, with 22 bases left in between. CDR3: CASSQIFQTEGFYEQYF. In DNA form, the CDR3 reads TGCGCCAGCAGCCAGATCTTTCAGACAGAGGGCTTTTACGAGCAGTACTTC.

This clonotype was observed a few times. The chain recombines TRBV6-6 with TRBJ2-1; possibly TRBD2 for D (6 bases). CDR3 length: 13 residues. V lost 4 bases and J lost 8, with 12 bases in between. The germline CDR1 and CDR2 sequences are MNHNY and SVGAGI (reference sequence). The CDR3 nucleotides read TGTGCCAGCAGTTCCACTAGCTTCGATGAGCAGTTCTTC. This encodes CASSSTSFDEQFF.

The V gene is TRBV29-1, the J gene TRBJ2-5, with 11 bases fitting TRBD2. Germline V gene sequence: CDR1 SQVTM, CDR2 ANQGSEA. With V trimmed by 3 bases and J by 5 bases, 5 bases remained unmatched. The CDR3 is 14 amino acids. The CDR3 DNA reads as TGCAGCGTTGACTTGACTAGCGGGGTTGAGACCCAGTACTTC. It is translated as CSVDLTSGVETQYF.

The sample holds many counts of this clonotype. The V call is TRBV14, the J call TRBJ2-7, with TRBD1 identical over 10 bases. V gave up 4 bases and J gave up 1 base; unmatched junction bases: 4. The length of the CDR3 is 15 residues. Germline loops: CDR1 SGHDN, CDR2 FVKESK. The CDR3 bases are TGTGCCAGCAGCCCGGGACAGGGGACGTCCTACGAGCAGTACTTC. Residues: CASSPGQGTSYEQYF.

The chain recombines TRBV14 with TRBJ1-6; D may be TRBD1 (5 bases). From germline, CDR1 is SGHDN and CDR2 FVKESK. The CDR3 extends over 15 amino acids. V was shortened by 1 base and J by 10 bases, with 14 bases between the two germline ends. The CDR3 DNA sequence: TGTGCCAGCAGCCAAGGGGGGTATCCCCTATCACCCCTCCACTTT. Residues: CASSQGGYPLSPLHF.

The chain carries TRBV6-1 and TRBJ2-1; 10 nucleotides align to TRBD1. Germline V gives CDR1 MNHNS, CDR2 SASEGT. CDR3 size: 15 residues. Trimming cost V 7 bases and J 2 bases; bases outside gene matches: 5. CDR3 sequence reads: CASNMDRGTYNEQFF. CDR3 nucleotides: TGTGCCAGCAATATGGACAGGGGGACCTACAATGAGCAGTTCTTC.

In this sample, this clonotype turned up many times. The chain joins TRBV29-1 to TRBJ1-1, with D possibly being TRBD1 (5 bases). CDR1 is SQVTM and CDR2 is ANQGSEA in the germline V gene. The CDR3 is made up of 14 amino acids. V lost 6 bases to trimming and J lost 5 bases, with 19 bases between them. CDR3 DNA: TGCAGCGTGGGGCTCCAGGGAGGTGGTACTGAAGCTTTCTTT. It encodes CSVGLQGGGTEAFF. The full variable domain, with the rest looked up from reference TRBV29-1 and TRBJ1-1, is SAVISQKPSRDICQRGTSLTIQCQVDSQVTMMFWYRQQPGQSLTLIATANQGSEATYESGFVIDKFPISRPNLTFSTLTVSNMSPEDSSIYLCSVGLQGGGTEAFFGQGTRLTVV.

The chain is built from TRBV6-5 and TRBJ2-1; 14 bases align to TRBD2. The CDR3 has 16 amino acids. Trimming cost V 4 bases and J 8 bases; bases outside gene matches: 7. From germline, CDR1 is MNHEY and CDR2 SVGAGI. CDR3 sequence (DNA): TGTGCCAGCAGTTTTCCGGGACTAGCGGGAGCAGATGAGCAGTTCTTC. This encodes CASSFPGLAGADEQFF.